A single sample gave rise to the 22 T cell receptor beta chains below, sequenced in a study of beta chain features in type 1 diabetes. Isolated RNA was reverse transcribed in full, so expressed TCRB transcripts were sequenced. The method was immunoSEQ multiplex PCR; TCRdb's version includes in-frame clones alone and lacks a portion of them. The table has under 250,000 clones, roughly 15% seen once; the top ten hold 0.025% to 0.03%. Sequencing was carried out using naive CD4+ T cells from blood. The receptors shown here come from a woman in her thirties or forties in good health.

The sample holds a few counts of this clone. The genes are TRBV2 and TRBJ1-1; D call uncertain. Germline CDR1 and CDR2: SNHLY and FYNNEI. The CDR3 consists of 14 residues. With 3 bases removed from V and 0 bases from J, the gap between germline ends came to 8 bases. The CDR3 protein is CASSDRAVNTEAFF. The DNA of the CDR3 is TGTGCCAGCAGTGATCGCGCGGTGAACACTGAAGCTTTCTTT.

The chain uses TRBV9 and TRBJ2-7; the D is unclear. The CDR3 sequence is 14 residues long. The V gene lost 3 bases and the J gene lost 7 bases, with 17 bases spanning the gap. Germline V CDR1 and CDR2: SGDLS, YYNGEE. The CDR3 sequence: CASSANATGPEQYF. The CDR3 DNA is TGTGCCAGCAGCGCAAACGCCACCGGTCCGGAGCAGTACTTC. Full variable domain (outside the CDR3, taken from reference TRBV9 and TRBJ2-7): DSGVTQTPKHLITATGQRVTLRCSPRSGDLSVYWYQQSLDQGLQFLIQYYNGEERAKGNILERFSAQQFPDLHSELNLSSLELGDSALYFCASSANATGPEQYFGPGTRLTVT.

This clone has a handful of counts. The genes are TRBV5-4 and TRBJ1-6; D unclear. CDR1 and CDR2 (germline): SGHNT, YYREEE (reference sequence). Deletions cut 1 base from V and 7 bases from J, with 12 bases between. The CDR3 totals 15 residues. CDR3: CASSLWQIPNSPLHF. The CDR3, as DNA: TGTGCCAGCAGCTTGTGGCAGATCCCAAATTCACCCCTCCACTTT.

This clone was seen more than once but under ten times. V gene TRBV4-3 combines with J gene TRBJ2-1, with 7 bases matching TRBD2. V gave up 0 bases and J gave up 7 bases; unmatched junction bases: 15. The germline V gene encodes CDR1 LGHNA and CDR2 YSLEER. CDR3 length: 18 residues. The CDR3 here is CASSQEGDSSGAWNEQFF. For the CDR3, the DNA is TGCGCCAGCAGCCAAGAAGGAGACTCGAGCGGGGCCTGGAATGAGCAGTTCTTC.

This clone was counted between two and nine times. This sequence joins TRBV9 and TRBJ1-4, with D unclear. V lost 2 bases, J lost 3 bases, and 11 bases lay in between. The length of the CDR3 is 15 residues. Germline V gene sequence: CDR1 SGDLS, CDR2 YYNGEE. The CDR3: CASSVQWQANEKLFF. As DNA, the CDR3 is TGTGCCAGCAGCGTGCAGTGGCAGGCTAATGAAAAACTGTTTTTT.

This clone was counted between two and nine times. The chain has TRBV5-1 and TRBJ2-1, with D possibly matching TRBD1 (6 bases). Trimming removed 6 bases at V and 7 bases at J, with 14 bases between. The CDR3 runs to 13 residues. Looked up from germline, CDR1 is SGHRS and CDR2 is YFSETQ. CDR3 DNA sequence: TGCGCCAGCACCCCGGCCGGGACAAATGAGCAGTTCTTC. This sequence encodes CASTPAGTNEQFF.

V usage is TRBV5-5 and J usage is TRBJ2-3; D gene unclear. The CDR3 length is 15 residues. V was clipped by 4 bases and J by 1 base, with 13 bases between them. Germline CDR1 reads SGHKS; CDR2 reads YYEKEE (reference sequence). In DNA, the CDR3 is TGTGCCAGCAGCCGTCGAGGTACCCGCACAGATACGCAGTATTTT. It is translated as CASSRRGTRTDTQYF.

This clone showed up just a few times. V and J are TRBV6-1 and TRBJ2-7, with a weak D call TRBD2 (6 bases). The CDR3 has 14 residues. Trimming took off 1 base at V and 5 bases at J, with 12 bases between the two ends. CDR1 and CDR2 (germline): MNHNS, SASEGT. CDR3 amino acids: CASSEGGEVDEQYF. CDR3 sequence (DNA): TGTGCCAGCAGTGAAGGGGGGGAGGTCGACGAGCAGTACTTC.

This rearrangement joins TRBV25-1 to TRBJ2-1, with 14 bases identical to TRBD2. CDR1 is MGHDK, CDR2 SYGVNS, per germline. This CDR3 comprises 18 residues. With V trimmed by 6 bases and J by 8 bases, 15 bases remained unmatched. The CDR3 DNA follows: TGTGCCAGCAGCACCATGACCAGACTAGCGGGGGGGAGTGATGAGCAGTTCTTC. Encoded protein: CASSTMTRLAGGSDEQFF.

The chain links TRBV25-1 to TRBJ1-4; the D gene is possibly TRBD1 (5 bases). Trimming removed 2 bases from V and 7 bases from J, with 11 bases in between. From germline, CDR1 is MGHDK and CDR2 SYGVNS. The CDR3 contains 14 residues. CDR3 in DNA: TGTGCCAGCAGTGAACGGGGGGTAGGTGAAAAACTGTTTTTT. Protein: CASSERGVGEKLFF.

V usage is TRBV7-2 and J usage is TRBJ1-2; 7 nucleotides match TRBD1. From germline, CDR1 is SGHTA and CDR2 FQGNSA. V shed 5 bases and J 2 bases; nucleotides not matched to a gene: 2. This CDR3 has 13 amino acids. The CDR3, as DNA: TGTGCCAGCAGCGAGGACAGGAACTATGGCTACACCTTC. This translates into CASSEDRNYGYTF. Using reference TRBV7-2 and TRBJ1-2 for the parts outside the CDR3, the full variable domain is GAGVSQSPSNKVTEKGKDVELRCDPISGHTALYWYRQSLGQGLEFLIYFQGNSAPDKSGLPSDRFSAERTGGSVSTLTIQRTQQEDSAVYLCASSEDRNYGYTFGSGTRLTVV.

This sequence joins TRBV9 and TRBJ2-2; D is ambiguous. The CDR3 consists of 16 residues. Germline values: CDR1 SGDLS, CDR2 YYNGEE. Trimming stripped 0 bases from V and 0 bases from J, with 9 bases between. The CDR3 region has the DNA TGTGCCAGCAGCGTAGAAAGACTTACGAACACCGGGGAGCTGTTTTTT. This gives the protein CASSVERLTNTGELFF. The whole variable domain, filled in from reference TRBV9 and TRBJ2-2, reads DSGVTQTPKHLITATGQRVTLRCSPRSGDLSVYWYQQSLDQGLQFLIQYYNGEERAKGNILERFSAQQFPDLHSELNLSSLELGDSALYFCASSVERLTNTGELFFGEGSRLTVL.

This clone was seen only a few times. V usage is TRBV18 and J usage is TRBJ1-1, with a possible D match to TRBD1 (6 bases). Between the trimmed V and J ends, which lost 2 bases and 1 base, there was a span of 8 bases. There are 14 residues in the CDR3. Germline assignment: CDR1 KGHSH and CDR2 LQKENI. The DNA of the CDR3 is TGTGCCAGCTCACCAAGGACAGAGAACACTGAAGCTTTCTTT. Its protein product is CASSPRTENTEAFF.

The V call is TRBV4-1, the J call TRBJ2-1, with D possibly matching TRBD2 (5 bases). Germline assignment: CDR1 MGHRA and CDR2 YSYEKL. The V end lost 0 bases, the J end lost 7 bases, and 16 bases lay between the germline ends. The CDR3 has 16 amino acids. The chain's CDR3 is CASSQEGGLTGNEQFF. In nucleotides, the CDR3 is TGCGCCAGCAGCCAAGAGGGCGGCCTAACGGGGAATGAGCAGTTCTTC.

This clone came up a few times. The chain has TRBV6-4 and TRBJ2-7; 10 bases are a match to TRBD2. The V gene's germline CDR1 is MRHNA and CDR2 SNTAGT. The V and J ends lost 5 bases and 0 bases, in that order; junction bases with no gene match: 4. The CDR3 is made up of 15 amino acids. CDR3 nucleotides: TGTGCCAGCAGTCCCCGGACTAGCGGCTCCTACGAGCAGTACTTC. It yields the protein CASSPRTSGSYEQYF.

This clone was picked up a small number of times. V usage is TRBV19 and J usage is TRBJ2-7; 7 bases are shared with TRBD1. J lost 7 bases, V lost 3 bases, and 9 bases had no gene match. The CDR3 is 14 residues long. Per the germline V gene, CDR1 is LNHDA and CDR2 is SQIVND (reference sequence). The CDR3 loop reads CASSITGQAEEQYF. CDR3 nucleotides: TGTGCCAGTAGTATTACTGGACAGGCGGAAGAGCAGTACTTC.

As DNA, the CDR3 is TGTGCCAGCAGCTCTGCACAGGGTGGAAACACCATATATTTT. Protein: CASSSAQGGNTIYF. The chain uses TRBV7-6 and TRBJ1-3; D might be TRBD1 (6 bases). Germline CDR1 is SGHVS and CDR2 is FNYEAQ. The V end lost 4 bases, the J end lost 3 bases, and 10 bases lay between the germline ends. The CDR3 consists of 14 residues.

This clone was recorded a few times. Other DNA sequences within the sample encode an identical CDR3. The rearrangement links TRBV29-1 to TRBJ2-1, with 8 nucleotides matching TRBD1. The CDR3 length is 13 residues. Unmatched junction bases numbered 6, after V lost 4 bases and J lost 7 bases. CDR1 is SQVTM, CDR2 ANQGSEA, per germline. The CDR3 nucleotides read TGCAGCGTTGGGCAGGGGGCAGTAAATGAGCAGTTCTTC. As protein: CSVGQGAVNEQFF.

This clone has more than one count but fewer than ten. This sequence joins TRBV7-8 and TRBJ2-6, with a tentative D call TRBD2 (6 bases). V lost 1 base to trimming and J lost 0 bases, with 13 bases between them. Per the germline V gene, CDR1 is SGHVS and CDR2 is FQNEAQ. The CDR3 totals 18 residues. CDR3 nucleotide sequence: TGTGCCAGCAGCTTAGGGGTAGGAGGGAACTCTGGGGCCAACGTCCTGACTTTC. Translation gives CASSLGVGGNSGANVLTF.

This clone was detected only a few times. The V gene is TRBV11-2, the J gene TRBJ1-2; D is possibly TRBD1 (6 bases). Germline CDR1 reads SGHAT; CDR2 reads FQNNGV. Trimming pared 2 bases from V and 7 bases from J, leaving 11 bases between. The CDR3 extends over 13 amino acids. CDR3: CASSLQGRGGYTF. The CDR3 DNA is TGTGCCAGCAGCTTACAGGGGCGCGGTGGCTACACCTTC.

The sample holds one count of this clone. The chain joins TRBV27 to TRBJ1-4, with TRBD1 as a possible D gene (6 bases). Germline assignment: CDR1 MNHEY and CDR2 SMNVEV (reference sequence). The V end was cut by 8 bases, the J end by 8 bases, with 18 bases between. The CDR3 runs to 14 residues. The CDR3 region has the DNA TGTGCCAGCGGACAACAGGGTATAGGGGAAAAACTGTTTTTT. It translates to CASGQQGIGEKLFF.

This clone was recorded only once. This chain connects TRBV5-1 to TRBJ1-1; D is perhaps TRBD1 (6 bases). The ends were cut back, 0 bases at V and 4 bases at J, with 13 bases in the middle. Looked up from germline, CDR1 is SGHRS and CDR2 is YFSETQ. The CDR3 has 15 residues. For the CDR3, the DNA is TGCGCCAGCAGCTTGGCGTACAGGGCAGCCACTGAAGCTTTCTTT. Translating it yields CASSLAYRAATEAFF.